This record looks at one T cell receptor beta chain sequence and its context. Its cognate antigen is unknown. These data are taken from a study of cytomegalovirus exposure and HLA in healthy donors. Overall study results and limits: A later analysis by the authors found several of the most significant clusters apparently linked to common viral pathogens. TCR beta V segments were, for the most part, productive about 87% or about 30% of the time in an earlier analysis.

The PCR employed 60 Vbeta primers together with 13 Jbeta primers. Only in-frame clones appear in the TCRdb table, and some are missing; sequencing was by immunoSEQ multiplex PCR. This table holds tens of thousands of clones. Trimming removed 4 bases at V and 4 bases at J, with 13 bases between. CDR1 is SNHLY, CDR2 FYNNEI, per germline. This CDR3 comprises 14 residues. The rearrangement joins TRBV2 to TRBJ1-2; D is perhaps TRBD1 (5 bases). The receptor's source is a man younger than 35 in good health and CMV-seropositive. Sequencing was done on a sample of PBMCs. The DNA of the CDR3 is TGTGCCAGCAGTGTGGGGCAGGGAATCTATGGCTACACCTTC. Its translation: CASSVGQGIYGYTF.